The T cell receptor (beta chain) described here comes from a study of shared clonotypes between healthy human individuals. This clone was observed a few times. Its target is not known. The table came from immunoSEQ multiplex PCR; TCRdb's copy has only in-frame clones and leaves some out. The repertoire holds roughly 1 million clones, with approximately 68% as singletons. The study's findings and limits: Memory subsets generally showed smaller estimated richness than naive subsets did.

This CDR3 has 14 amino acids. The V and J ends lost 0 bases and 0 bases respectively, with 4 bases between them. Germline V CDR1 and CDR2: SGHNT, YYREEE (reference sequence). Sequencing was carried out using memory CD4+ T cells sorted from blood. Regarding subset: CD45RA-negative fraction. This chain joins TRBV5-4 and TRBJ1-5; D uncertain. The receptor's source is a man between 18 and 35 years old in good health. CDR3 bases: TGTGCCAGCAGCTTGGGTTATAGCAATCAGCCCCAGCATTTT. It translates to CASSLGYSNQPQHF.